This T cell receptor beta chain emerged from a study of T cells after yellow fever vaccination. Study as a whole: EM, EMRA, CM and Tscm memory subsets were separated by sorting (using CD3, CD45RA, CCR7 and CD95).

The germline V gene has CDR1 SEHNR and CDR2 FQNEAQ (reference sequence). V was pared by 7 bases and J by 4 bases, with 4 bases of the junction left unmatched. The CDR3 has 13 amino acids. TCRdb re-derived calls from the 5' RACE reads in MiXCR, one entry per CDR3 protein. The sample includes around 25,000 distinct CDR3 sequences, less than 4% seen only once; the top ten take 0.85% to 1%. This clonotype has a count of ten or more. This clonotype was sampled from a man aged 18 to 29 who received the YFV17D yellow fever vaccine. This specimen was PBMCs, either bulk or a sorted T-cell subset (CD4+, CD8+, memory, or dextramer-sorted; not recorded which), taken around 45 days after the first yellow fever vaccination. The chain links TRBV7-9 to TRBJ1-2; TRBD1 aligns across 9 bases. The CDR3 nucleotides are TGTGCCAGCATCCGACAGGGGGGCTATGGCTACACCTTC. Translating it yields CASIRQGGYGYTF.